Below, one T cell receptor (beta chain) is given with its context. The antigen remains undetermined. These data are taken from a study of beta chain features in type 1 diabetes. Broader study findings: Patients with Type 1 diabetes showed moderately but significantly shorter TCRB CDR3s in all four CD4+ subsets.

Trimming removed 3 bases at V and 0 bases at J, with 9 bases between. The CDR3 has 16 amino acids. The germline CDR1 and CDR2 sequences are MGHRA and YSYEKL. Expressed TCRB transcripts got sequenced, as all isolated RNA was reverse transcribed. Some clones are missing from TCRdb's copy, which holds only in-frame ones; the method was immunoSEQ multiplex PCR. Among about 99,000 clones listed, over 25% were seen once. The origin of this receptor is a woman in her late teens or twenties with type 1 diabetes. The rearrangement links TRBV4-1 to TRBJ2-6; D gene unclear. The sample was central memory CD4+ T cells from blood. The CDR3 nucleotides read TGCGCCAGCAGCCAGATCTGGAGCTCTGGGGCCAACGTCCTGACTTTC. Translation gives CASSQIWSSGANVLTF.